The source of this T cell receptor beta chain is a study of T cell responses to AZD1222 COVID-19 vaccine. Study-wide results and limits: Elevations in Spike-specific TCR breadth and depth followed administration of two AZD1222 doses.

In regard to this clone: Its antigen remains unknown.

Using immunoSEQ multiplex PCR, the repertoire was profiled, and TCRdb retains in-frame clones only, with some absent. Among around 95,000 clones listed, 87% were seen once. The junction had 8 bases not matched to a gene; V was cut back by 5 bases and J by 7 bases. Germline V gene data show CDR1 as MNHEY and CDR2 as SVGAGI. The CDR3 has 14 amino acids. This TCR derives from an adult in good health. Sequenced material: peripheral blood, taken on day 0 of MenACWY control vaccination. This sequence joins TRBV6-5 and TRBJ2-1; 7 nucleotides match TRBD2. Written as DNA, the CDR3 is TGTGCCAGCAGTCTGTCGGGAGCGGGGAATGAGCAGTTCTTC. Translating it yields CASSLSGAGNEQFF.